This TCR beta chain was captured in a study of T cell responses to AZD1222 COVID-19 vaccine. Here immunoSEQ multiplex PCR was the method, and the copy in TCRdb shows in-frame clones only, minus some. The sample has about 94,000 clones; 85% to 90% are singletons. General observations from the study: Mapped onto spike, vaccine-associated CD4 TCRs spanned it and were dominant at 160-218 and 743-854. Variant regions that are unmutated are reportedly the target of nearly half of spike-specific TCRs. The number of AZD1222 recipients seropositive at baseline was only five or six. In all cases, repertoires were sampled only after the peak T cell response.

Note on this clone: What it binds is unknown.

Germline CDR1 reads SGHRS; CDR2 reads YFSETQ. This CDR3 comprises 13 residues. The V and J ends lost 4 bases and 7 bases respectively, with 12 bases between them. The starting material was peripheral blood, obtained 28 days after the second AZD1222 dose. The chain employs TRBV5-1 and TRBJ1-3, with D possibly TRBD1 on 5 matching bases. The source of this sequence is an adult who received the AZD1222 COVID-19 vaccine. CDR3 sequence (DNA): TGCGCCAGCAGCCCGAGGGGTAGGAACACCATATATTTT. The encoded protein is CASSPRGRNTIYF.